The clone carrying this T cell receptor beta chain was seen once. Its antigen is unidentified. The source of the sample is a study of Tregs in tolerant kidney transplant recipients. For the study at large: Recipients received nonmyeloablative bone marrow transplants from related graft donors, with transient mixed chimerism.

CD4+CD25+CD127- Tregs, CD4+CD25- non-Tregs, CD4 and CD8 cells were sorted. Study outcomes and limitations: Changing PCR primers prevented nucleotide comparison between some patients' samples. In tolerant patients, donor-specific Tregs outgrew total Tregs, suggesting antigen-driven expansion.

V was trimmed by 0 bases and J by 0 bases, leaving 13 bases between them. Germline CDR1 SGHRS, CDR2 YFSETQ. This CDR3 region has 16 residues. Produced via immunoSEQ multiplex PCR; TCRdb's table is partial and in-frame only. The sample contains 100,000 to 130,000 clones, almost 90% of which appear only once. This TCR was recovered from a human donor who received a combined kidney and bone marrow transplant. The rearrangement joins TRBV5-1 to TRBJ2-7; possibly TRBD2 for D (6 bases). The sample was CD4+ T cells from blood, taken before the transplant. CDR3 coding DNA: TGCGCCAGCAGCTTGGCCCCTCCCGGGAGCTCCTACGAGCAGTACTTC. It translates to CASSLAPPGSSYEQYF.